The 2 T cell receptor beta chains below all came from one sample that was sequenced in a study of chronic HIV infection and antiretroviral therapy. TCRdb re-called the 5' RACE reads with MiXCR, one entry per CDR3 protein. The sample carries 45,000 to 60,000 distinct CDR3 sequences, roughly 19% recorded once. The sequencing input was peripheral blood. These receptors were obtained from an adult who had HIV and had not received antiretroviral therapy, or was an uninfected healthy control (not recorded which).

This clonotype was detected only a few times. This chain's CDR3 is CASKAPFEAFF. CDR3 coding DNA: TGTGCCAGCAAAGCGCCCTTTGAAGCTTTCTTT. The chain employs TRBV6-6 and TRBJ1-1; D is ambiguous. There are 11 residues in the CDR3. Deletions cut 7 bases from V and 7 bases from J, with 10 bases between. The V gene's germline CDR1 is MNHNY and CDR2 SVGAGI (reference sequence).

The chain joins TRBV5-1 to TRBJ2-3, with unresolved D. Deletions cut 0 bases from V and 6 bases from J, with 11 bases between. This CDR3 contains 14 residues. Germline values: CDR1 SGHRS, CDR2 YFSETQ. The DNA for the CDR3 is TGCGCCAGCAGCTTGGAACGACCGGTTGATACGCAGTATTTT. This translates into CASSLERPVDTQYF.